This T cell receptor (beta chain) derives from a study of blood T cells in healthy people across ages. It was with a sample-barcoded 5' primer and a J-beta primer mix that a second PCR of roughly 7 to 12 cycles was run. Each CDR3 protein is one row after TCRdb ran MiXCR on the 5' RACE reads. The data hold fewer than 950,000 distinct CDR3 sequences, with roughly 53% observed a single time. This CDR3 is built from 14 residues. J lost 6 bases, V lost 5 bases, and 5 bases had no gene match. The germline gives CDR1 MNHEY, CDR2 SVGAGI. The sample taken for sequencing was blood. This TCR derives from a man older than 75 in good health. This chain connects TRBV6-5 to TRBJ1-5; TRBD1 matches at 9 bases. The CDR3 region is CASSTGTGSQPQHF. The DNA for the CDR3 is TGTGCCAGCAGTACCGGGACAGGGAGTCAGCCCCAGCATTTT.